This TCR beta chain is drawn from a study of shared T cell receptors in the human thymus. Data came from immunoSEQ multiplex PCR; TCRdb stores just in-frame clones and leaves some out. The table records about 400,000 clones, roughly 94% of them present only once. The sequenced sample was thymocytes. This sequence originates from a human donor.

The CDR3 DNA reads TGCGCCAGCAGCCCGCGAAAGACACATCGAGGGACCTACGAGCAGTACTTC. It is translated as CASSPRKTHRGTYEQYF. This chain connects TRBV5-1 to TRBJ2-7, with D perhaps matching TRBD2 (5 bases). V was clipped by 4 bases and J by 2 bases, with 22 bases between them. CDR3 size: 17 residues. Germline V gene data show CDR1 as SGHRS and CDR2 as YFSETQ.